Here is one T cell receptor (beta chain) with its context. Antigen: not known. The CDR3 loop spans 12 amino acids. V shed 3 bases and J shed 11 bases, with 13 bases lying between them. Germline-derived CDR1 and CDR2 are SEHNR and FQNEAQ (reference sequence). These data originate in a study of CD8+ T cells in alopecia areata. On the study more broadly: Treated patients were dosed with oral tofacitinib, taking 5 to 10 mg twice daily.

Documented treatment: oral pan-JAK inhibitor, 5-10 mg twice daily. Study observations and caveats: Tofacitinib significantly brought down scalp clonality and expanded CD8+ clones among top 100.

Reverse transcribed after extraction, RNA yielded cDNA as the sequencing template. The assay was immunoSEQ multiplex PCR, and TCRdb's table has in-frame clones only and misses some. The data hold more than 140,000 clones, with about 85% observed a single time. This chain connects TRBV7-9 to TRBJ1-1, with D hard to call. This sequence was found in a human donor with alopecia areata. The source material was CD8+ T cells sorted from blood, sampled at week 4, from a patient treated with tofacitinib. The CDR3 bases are TGTGCCAGCAGCTTGTTACAGAGGAAGGCTTTCTTT. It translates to CASSLLQRKAFF.